The text below deals with one T cell receptor beta chain. No antigen is known for it. The data were taken from a study of cytomegalovirus exposure and HLA in healthy donors. This CDR3 comprises 16 residues. The V gene lost 1 base and the J gene lost 4 bases, with 16 bases spanning the gap. Germline lookup yields CDR1 SEHNR and CDR2 FQNEAQ (reference sequence). The PCR made use of 60 Vbeta and 13 Jbeta primers. TCRdb's table, derived via immunoSEQ multiplex PCR, lists solely in-frame clones and lacks some. The repertoire holds about 95,000 clones, about 78% seen once, with about 4% in the top ten. The study, taken as a whole, reports: Common viral pathogens seemed, in a later analysis, to connect with several of the most significant clusters. In a later analysis, most CMV-associated TCR beta chains appeared HLA-restricted.

This sequence joins TRBV7-9 and TRBJ1-1; D is possibly TRBD1 (6 bases). The receptor comes from a woman aged 40 to 50 in good health and CMV-seropositive. Input material: PBMCs. This CDR3 reads CASSLGTGQGRTEAFF. The CDR3 DNA follows: TGTGCCAGCAGCTTAGGGACTGGCCAGGGGCGCACTGAAGCTTTCTTT.